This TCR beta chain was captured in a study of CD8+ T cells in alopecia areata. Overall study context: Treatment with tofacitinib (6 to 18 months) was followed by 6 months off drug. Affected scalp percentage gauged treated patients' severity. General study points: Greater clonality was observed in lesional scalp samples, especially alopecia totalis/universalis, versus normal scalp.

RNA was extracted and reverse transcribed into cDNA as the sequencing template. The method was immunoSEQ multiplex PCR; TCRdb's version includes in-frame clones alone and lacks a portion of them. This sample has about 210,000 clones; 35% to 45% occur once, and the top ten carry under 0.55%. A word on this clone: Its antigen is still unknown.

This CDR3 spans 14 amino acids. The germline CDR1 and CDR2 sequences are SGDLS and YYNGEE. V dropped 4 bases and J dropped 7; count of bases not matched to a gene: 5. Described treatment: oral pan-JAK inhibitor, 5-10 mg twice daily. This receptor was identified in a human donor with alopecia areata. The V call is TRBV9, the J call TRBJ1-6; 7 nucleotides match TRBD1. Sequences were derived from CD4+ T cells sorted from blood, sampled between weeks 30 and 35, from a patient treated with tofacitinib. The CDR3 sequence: CASSLTGENSPLHF. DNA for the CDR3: TGTGCCAGCAGCCTCACAGGGGAGAATTCACCCCTCCACTTT.